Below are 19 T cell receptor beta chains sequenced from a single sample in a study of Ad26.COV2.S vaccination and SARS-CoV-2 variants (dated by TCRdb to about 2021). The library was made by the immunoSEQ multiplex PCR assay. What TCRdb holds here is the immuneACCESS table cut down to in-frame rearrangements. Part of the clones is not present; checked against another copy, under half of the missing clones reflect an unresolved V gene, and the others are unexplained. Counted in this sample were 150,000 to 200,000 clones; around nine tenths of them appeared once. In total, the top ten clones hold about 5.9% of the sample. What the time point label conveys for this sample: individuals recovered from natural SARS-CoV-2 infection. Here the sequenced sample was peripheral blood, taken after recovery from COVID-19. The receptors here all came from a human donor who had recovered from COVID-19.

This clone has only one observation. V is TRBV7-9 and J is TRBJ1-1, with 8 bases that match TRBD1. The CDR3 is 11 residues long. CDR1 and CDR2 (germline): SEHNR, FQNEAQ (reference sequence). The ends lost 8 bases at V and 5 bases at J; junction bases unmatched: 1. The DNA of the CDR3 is TGTGCCAGCGGACAGGGAACTGAAGCTTTCTTT. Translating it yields CASGQGTEAFF.

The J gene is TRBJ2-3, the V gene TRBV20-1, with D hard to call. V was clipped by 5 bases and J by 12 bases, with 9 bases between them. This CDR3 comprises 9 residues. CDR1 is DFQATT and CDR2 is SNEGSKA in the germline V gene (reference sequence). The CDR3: CSAGEFQYF. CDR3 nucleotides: TGCAGTGCTGGTGAATTCCAGTATTTT.

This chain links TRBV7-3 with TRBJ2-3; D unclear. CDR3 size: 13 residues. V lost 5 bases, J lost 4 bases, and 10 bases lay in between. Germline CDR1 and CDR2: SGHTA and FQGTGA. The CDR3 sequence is CASSLQRADTQYF. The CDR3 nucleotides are TGTGCCAGCAGCCTCCAAAGGGCAGATACGCAGTATTTT.

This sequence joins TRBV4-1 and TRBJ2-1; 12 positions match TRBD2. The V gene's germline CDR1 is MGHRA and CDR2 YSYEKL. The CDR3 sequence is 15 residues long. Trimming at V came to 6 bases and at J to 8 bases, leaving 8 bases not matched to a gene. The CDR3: CASSRLAGEWDEQFF. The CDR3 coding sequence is TGCGCCAGCAGTCGACTAGCGGGAGAGTGGGATGAGCAGTTCTTC.

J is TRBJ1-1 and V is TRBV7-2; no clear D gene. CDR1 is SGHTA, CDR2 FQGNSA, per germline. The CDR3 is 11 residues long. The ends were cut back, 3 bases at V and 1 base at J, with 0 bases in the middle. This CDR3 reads CASSLNTEAFF. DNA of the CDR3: TGTGCCAGCAGCTTGAACACTGAAGCTTTCTTT.

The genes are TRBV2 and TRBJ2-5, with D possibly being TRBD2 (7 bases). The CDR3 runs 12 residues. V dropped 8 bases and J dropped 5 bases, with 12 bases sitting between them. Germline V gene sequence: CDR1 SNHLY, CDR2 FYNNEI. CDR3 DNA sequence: TGTGCCAGCGGGGGGGGCTTGGAGACCCAGTACTTC. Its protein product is CASGGGLETQYF.

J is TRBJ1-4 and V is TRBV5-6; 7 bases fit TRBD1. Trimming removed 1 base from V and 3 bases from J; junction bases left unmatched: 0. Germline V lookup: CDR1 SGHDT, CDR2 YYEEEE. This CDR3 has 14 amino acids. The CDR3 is CASSLQGANEKLFF. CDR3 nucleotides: TGTGCCAGCAGCTTGCAGGGGGCTAATGAAAAACTGTTTTTT. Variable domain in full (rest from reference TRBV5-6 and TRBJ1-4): DAGVTQSPTHLIKTRGQQVTLRCSPKSGHDTVSWYQQALGQGPQFIFQYYEEEERQRGNFPDRFSGHQFPNYSSELNVNALLLGDSALYLCASSLQGANEKLFFGSGTQLSVL.

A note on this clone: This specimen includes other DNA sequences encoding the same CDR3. The DNA of the CDR3 is TGTGCCAGCAGTGAAGCGGGAGATGAGCAGTTCTTC. Amino acids: CASSEAGDEQFF. This chain joins TRBV6-1 and TRBJ2-1, with D perhaps TRBD2 (5 bases). The CDR3 has 12 amino acids. Trimming shortened V by 0 bases and J by 8 bases, and 5 bases separated the two germline ends. Germline values: CDR1 MNHNS, CDR2 SASEGT.

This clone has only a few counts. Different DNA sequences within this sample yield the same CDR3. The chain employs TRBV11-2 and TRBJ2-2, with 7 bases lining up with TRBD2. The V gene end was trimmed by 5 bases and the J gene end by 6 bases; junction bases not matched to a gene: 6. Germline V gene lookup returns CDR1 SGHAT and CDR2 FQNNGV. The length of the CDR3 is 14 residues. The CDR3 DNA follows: TGTGCCAGCAGCCCTAGACTAGCCCCCGGGGAGCTGTTTTTT. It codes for CASSPRLAPGELFF.

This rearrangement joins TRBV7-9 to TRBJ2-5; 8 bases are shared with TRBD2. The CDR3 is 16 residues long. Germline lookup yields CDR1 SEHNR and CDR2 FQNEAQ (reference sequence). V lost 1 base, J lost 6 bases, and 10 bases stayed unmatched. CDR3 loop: CASSLVSGLGVKTQYF. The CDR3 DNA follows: TGTGCCAGCAGCTTAGTTTCGGGACTAGGAGTGAAGACCCAGTACTTC.

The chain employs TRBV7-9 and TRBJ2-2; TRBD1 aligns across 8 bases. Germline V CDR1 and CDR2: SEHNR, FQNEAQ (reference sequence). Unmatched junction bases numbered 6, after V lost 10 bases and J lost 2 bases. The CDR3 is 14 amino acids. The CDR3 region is CATGQGPNTGELFF. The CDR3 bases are TGTGCCACTGGACAGGGCCCAAACACCGGGGAGCTGTTTTTT.

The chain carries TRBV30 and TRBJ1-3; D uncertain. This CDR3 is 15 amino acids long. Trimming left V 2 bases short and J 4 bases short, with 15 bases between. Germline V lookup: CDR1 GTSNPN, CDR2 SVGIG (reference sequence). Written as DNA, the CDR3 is TGTGCCTGGAGTCGACTCGGACTCACGGGAAACACCATATATTTT. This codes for CAWSRLGLTGNTIYF.

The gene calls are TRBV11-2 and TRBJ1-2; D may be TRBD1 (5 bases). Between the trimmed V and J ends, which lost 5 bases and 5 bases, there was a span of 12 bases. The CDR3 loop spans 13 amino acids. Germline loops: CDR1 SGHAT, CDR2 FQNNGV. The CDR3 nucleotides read TGTGCCAGCAGCCTCGGGGGGGAGTATGGCTACACCTTC. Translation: CASSLGGEYGYTF.

CDR3 region: CASSDRGSGNTIYF. Written as DNA, the CDR3 is TGTGCCAGCAGTGACAGGGGGTCTGGAAACACCATATATTTT. The rearrangement uses TRBV28 and TRBJ1-3; 9 bases agree with TRBD1. J gave up 1 base and V 5 bases, and 0 bases lay outside the gene matches. This CDR3 is built from 14 residues. Germline V gene data show CDR1 as MDHEN and CDR2 as SYDVKM.

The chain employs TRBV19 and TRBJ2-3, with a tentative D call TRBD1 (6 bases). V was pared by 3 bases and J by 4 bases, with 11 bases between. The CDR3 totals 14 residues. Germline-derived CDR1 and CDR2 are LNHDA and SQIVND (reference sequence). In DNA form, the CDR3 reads TGTGCCAGTAGTATCACAGGGACCGCAGATACGCAGTATTTT. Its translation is CASSITGTADTQYF.

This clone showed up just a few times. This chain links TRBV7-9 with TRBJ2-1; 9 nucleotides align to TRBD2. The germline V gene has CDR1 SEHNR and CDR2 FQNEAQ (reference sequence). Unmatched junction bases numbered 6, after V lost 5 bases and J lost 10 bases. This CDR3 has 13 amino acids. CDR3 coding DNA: TGTGCCAGCAGCCCAGGACTAGCGAGGGAGCAGTTCTTC. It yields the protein CASSPGLAREQFF.

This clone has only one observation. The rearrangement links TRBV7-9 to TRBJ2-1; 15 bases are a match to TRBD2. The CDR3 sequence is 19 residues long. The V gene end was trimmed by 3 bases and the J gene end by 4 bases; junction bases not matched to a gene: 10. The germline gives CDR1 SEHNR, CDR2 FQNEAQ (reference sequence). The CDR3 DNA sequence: TGTGCCAGCAGCTTTAAAGGGACTAGCGGGGGGCCCATATACAATGAGCAGTTCTTC. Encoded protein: CASSFKGTSGGPIYNEQFF.

This chain's CDR3 is CASSYEGHEQYF. The CDR3 nucleotides read TGTGCCAGCAGTTACGAGGGTCACGAGCAGTACTTC. The chain uses TRBV6-5 and TRBJ2-7; D possibly corresponds to TRBD2 (5 bases). Germline values: CDR1 MNHEY, CDR2 SVGAGI. The V end lost 2 bases, the J end lost 5 bases, and 7 bases lay between the germline ends. The CDR3 runs to 12 residues.

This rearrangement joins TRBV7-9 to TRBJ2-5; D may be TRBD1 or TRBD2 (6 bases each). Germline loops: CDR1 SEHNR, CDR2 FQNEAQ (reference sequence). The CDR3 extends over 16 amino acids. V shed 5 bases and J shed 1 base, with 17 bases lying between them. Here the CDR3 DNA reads TGTGCCAGCAGCCCTGAGGGGGGAACGGTCCAAGAGACCCAGTACTTC. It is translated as CASSPEGGTVQETQYF. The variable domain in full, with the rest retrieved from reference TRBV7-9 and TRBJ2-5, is DTGVSQNPRHKITKRGQNVTFRCDPISEHNRLYWYRQTLGQGPEFLTYFQNEAQLEKSRLLSDRFSAERPKGSFSTLEIQRTEQGDSAMYLCASSPEGGTVQETQYFGPGTRLLVL.